This TCR beta chain was observed in a study of shared clonotypes between healthy human individuals. Donation came from healthy HIV-negative adults that had no recent acute infections or vaccinations. Evenly divided among several immunoSEQ plates was the genomic DNA of each subset. Sorted-subset replicate PCRs used 150 to 200 ng DNA, around 31,000 T cell genomes. TCRdb's copy holds only in-frame clones and misses some; the assay was immunoSEQ multiplex PCR. The table has about 2.3 million clones, approximately 95% seen once. Germline values: CDR1 SGHTA, CDR2 FQGNSA. V was cut by 7 bases and J by 7 bases, with 17 bases left in between. This CDR3 spans 14 amino acids.

The sequenced sample was naive CD4+ T cells from PBMCs. The subset denotes: CD45RA+ positively selected. The receptor's source is a young man in good health. Some clones in this sample may be carry-over from other donors' samples. The genes are TRBV7-2 and TRBJ2-1; TRBD1 or TRBD2 may be the D gene (5 bases each). The CDR3 DNA sequence: TGTGCCAGCACCCCGGGACCCCCTCTGAATGAGCAGTTCTTC. This gives the protein CASTPGPPLNEQFF. Drawing the rest from reference TRBV7-2 and TRBJ2-1, the complete variable domain is GAGVSQSPSNKVTEKGKDVELRCDPISGHTALYWYRQSLGQGLEFLIYFQGNSAPDKSGLPSDRFSAERTGGSVSTLTIQRTQQEDSAVYLCASTPGPPLNEQFFGPGTRLTVL.